Presented here are 8 T cell receptor beta chains from one specimen sequenced in a study of identical twins. TCRdb passed the 5' RACE reads through MiXCR, listing each CDR3 protein once. The repertoire holds about 890,000 distinct CDR3 sequences, with roughly an eighth as singletons. A further study also used this sample, focusing on yellow fever vaccine responses in identical twins.

Sequenced: PBMCs. These receptors were taken from a woman aged 18-29 years in good health.

The chain recombines TRBV5-6 with TRBJ2-1; D may be TRBD1 (6 bases). Per the germline V gene, CDR1 is SGHDT and CDR2 is YYEEEE. The germline V and J ends were trimmed by 2 bases and 7 bases, with 13 bases remaining between them. The CDR3 has 14 amino acids. The CDR3 here is CASSLQGYRNEQFF. The DNA of the CDR3 is TGTGCCAGCAGCTTACAGGGATACCGAAATGAGCAGTTCTTC.

This chain uses TRBV5-1 with TRBJ1-6, with 11 bases that match TRBD1. CDR1 SGHRS and CDR2 YFSETQ come from the germline V gene. The CDR3 loop spans 16 amino acids. Unmatched junction bases numbered 10, after V lost 5 bases and J lost 9 bases. The CDR3 loop is CASSRGTGGQVSPLHF. The CDR3 DNA sequence: TGCGCCAGCAGTCGAGGGACAGGGGGTCAGGTTTCACCCCTCCACTTT. Filled out from reference TRBV5-1 and TRBJ1-6, the complete variable domain reads KAGVTQTPRYLIKTRGQQVTLSCSPISGHRSVSWYQQTPGQGLQFLFEYFSETQRNKGNFPGRFSGRQFSNSRSEMNVSTLELGDSALYLCASSRGTGGQVSPLHFGNGTRLTVT.

The chain couples TRBV4-1 to TRBJ2-5; D may be TRBD2 (5 bases). Trimming stripped 0 bases from V and 1 base from J, with 9 bases between. The CDR3 is 15 amino acids. Per germline, CDR1 MGHRA and CDR2 YSYEKL. In nucleotides, the CDR3 is TGCGCCAGCAGCCAAGATGAGGGCGTCCAAGAGACCCAGTACTTC. It is translated as CASSQDEGVQETQYF.

This chain connects TRBV20-1 to TRBJ2-3; weak D call: TRBD2 (5 bases). CDR3 length: 15 residues. The germline CDR1 and CDR2 sequences are DFQATT and SNEGSKA (reference sequence). Trimming removed 5 bases at V and 8 bases at J, with 23 bases between. CDR3 nucleotide sequence: TGCAGTGCTTACTCGGACTCCCGTCTGGCGGGTACGCAGTATTTT. Translated: CSAYSDSRLAGTQYF.

V gene TRBV7-8 combines with J gene TRBJ2-2, with a weak D call TRBD2 (5 bases). Germline CDR1 reads SGHVS; CDR2 reads FQNEAQ. CDR3 length: 14 amino acids. The V and J ends lost 6 bases and 6 bases respectively, with 14 bases between them. CDR3 residues: CASRIYFGAGELFF. The CDR3, as DNA: TGTGCCAGCAGGATCTACTTCGGGGCCGGGGAGCTGTTTTTT.

The CDR3 DNA reads TGTGCCAGCAGTCCCCTGACAGGGTGGGACACTGAAGCTTTCTTT. Translating gives CASSPLTGWDTEAFF. This sequence joins TRBV27 and TRBJ1-1, with TRBD1 matching over 7 bases. Germline V CDR1 and CDR2: MNHEY, SMNVEV (reference sequence). This CDR3 region has 15 residues. V was pared by 5 bases and J by 3 bases, with 9 bases of the junction left unmatched.

This clonotype was seen more than once but under ten times. This sequence joins TRBV12-3 or TRBV12-4 and TRBJ1-4; 8 bases line up with TRBD1. The CDR3 has 14 amino acids. V shed 1 base and J 8 bases; nucleotides not matched to a gene: 3. The DNA for the CDR3 is TGTGCCAGCAGTTTAGAGACAGGGGAGGAAAAACTGTTTTTT. As protein: CASSLETGEEKLFF.

The table lists this clonotype with many counts. V is TRBV15 and J is TRBJ2-2; D is possibly TRBD1 or TRBD2 (6 bases each). This CDR3 spans 16 amino acids. V lost 4 bases to trimming and J lost 2 bases, with 14 bases between them. Germline V gene lookup returns CDR1 LNHNV and CDR2 YYDKDF (reference sequence). CDR3 DNA sequence: TGTGCCACCAGCACTGGGGAGGACAGCAACACCGGGGAGCTGTTTTTT. It yields the protein CATSTGEDSNTGELFF. The full variable domain, in which reference TRBV15 and TRBJ2-2 provide the parts outside the CDR3, is DAMVIQNPRYQVTQFGKPVTLSCSQTLNHNVMYWYQQKSSQAPKLLFHYYDKDFNNEADTPDNFQSRRPNTSFCFLDIRSPGLGDTAMYLCATSTGEDSNTGELFFGEGSRLTVL.